This T cell receptor beta chain was captured in a study of T cells in Graves' hyperthyroidism and ophthalmopathy. Findings of the study overall: In the blood, most expanded thyroid clonotypes above 0.001 appeared as well. Separating ophthalmopathy from stable hyperthyroidism was achieved by a 13 V-J model.

The source material, RNA transcripts, was used to amplify TCR beta CDR3 regions. The HTBI primer set served for first-round RT-PCR of the TCR CDR3. TCRdb reanalysed the multiplex PCR reads using MiXCR and keeps one entry per CDR3 protein. The sample holds around 300,000 distinct CDR3 sequences, around 13% seen once. This clonotype came up many times. Its target is unknown. This CDR3 region has 15 residues. CDR1 is MNHNS and CDR2 is SASEGT in the germline V gene. V shed 5 bases, J shed 1 base, and the junction held 7 bases outside the gene matches. The receptor was derived from a woman in her forties with Graves' hyperthyroidism. The specimen sequenced was blood. This chain links TRBV6-1 with TRBJ1-1; TRBD1 matches at 7 bases. CDR3 DNA sequence: TGTGCCAGCAGTAGCCACAGGGGTGGGAACACTGAAGCTTTCTTT. It encodes CASSSHRGGNTEAFF.